Following are 9 T cell receptor beta chains from one sample sequenced in a study of cytomegalovirus exposure and HLA in healthy donors. The table came from immunoSEQ multiplex PCR; TCRdb's copy has only in-frame clones and leaves some out. The table has 150,000 to 200,000 clones, roughly 86% seen once; the top ten hold less than 3.5%. Sequencing was carried out using PBMCs. Source of these receptors: a man aged 18 to 30 in good health and CMV-seropositive.

The rearrangement links TRBV23-1 to TRBJ1-2; weak D call: TRBD1 (5 bases). TRBV23-1 is an open reading frame, and its role is uncertain. V dropped 11 bases and J dropped 4 bases, with 17 bases sitting between them. This CDR3 comprises 13 residues. The DNA of the CDR3 is TGCGCCCTTGGAGGGGCTAGGACCTATGGCTACACCTTC. Amino acid sequence: CALGGARTYGYTF.

The CDR3 bases are TGTGCCAGCACGCGGGACCCCTACAATGAGCAGTTCTTC. Its translation is CASTRDPYNEQFF. This chain uses TRBV6-5 with TRBJ2-1; possible D gene TRBD2, 6 bases. Germline-derived CDR1 and CDR2 are MNHEY and SVGAGI. CDR3 length equals 13 residues. Trimming stripped 7 bases from V and 2 bases from J, with 9 bases between.

In this sample, this clone turned up a few times. The V and J genes are TRBV4-3 and TRBJ2-7; TRBD1 might be the D (6 bases). Trimming took off 1 base at V and 1 base at J, with 14 bases between the two ends. Germline assignment: CDR1 LGHNA and CDR2 YSLEER. The CDR3 sequence is 16 residues long. The CDR3 reads CASSQVMTGQSYEQYF. CDR3 nucleotides: TGCGCCAGCAGCCAAGTAATGACAGGCCAATCCTACGAGCAGTACTTC.

This clone came up once. The chain carries TRBV7-9 and TRBJ2-7, with D possibly being TRBD2 (6 bases). This CDR3 comprises 14 residues. V lost 5 bases to trimming and J lost 6 bases, with 17 bases between them. Germline lookup yields CDR1 SEHNR and CDR2 FQNEAQ (reference sequence). CDR3 region: CASSLPGRRGEQYF. The CDR3 DNA reads as TGTGCCAGCAGCCTTCCCGGTAGGAGGGGCGAGCAGTACTTC.

The chain combines TRBV7-2 with TRBJ1-2; no reliable D call. Germline lookup yields CDR1 SGHTA and CDR2 FQGNSA. Trimming cost V 5 bases and J 6 bases, with 10 bases left between them. There are 12 residues in the CDR3. The CDR3 here is CASSPFSDGYTF. The CDR3, as DNA: TGTGCCAGCAGCCCATTCTCGGATGGCTACACCTTC.

The chain joins TRBV19 to TRBJ1-5, with D perhaps TRBD1 (6 bases). The germline V gene has CDR1 LNHDA and CDR2 SQIVND (reference sequence). There are 13 residues in the CDR3. Trimming pared 8 bases from V and 7 bases from J, leaving 15 bases between. As DNA, the CDR3 is TGTGCCAGTGGACTCAGGGGAGAGCAGCCCCAGCATTTT. Encoded protein: CASGLRGEQPQHF. The whole variable domain, remainder taken from reference TRBV19 and TRBJ1-5, is DGGITQSPKYLFRKEGQNVTLSCEQNLNHDAMYWYRQDPGQGLRLIYYSQIVNDFQKGDIAEGYSVSREKKESFPLTVTSAQKNPTAFYLCASGLRGEQPQHFGDGTRLSIL.

The chain has TRBV4-1 and TRBJ2-2; 7 bases match TRBD1. The CDR3 loop spans 20 amino acids. V was clipped by 0 bases and J by 4 bases; unmatched bases: 17. Per germline, CDR1 MGHRA and CDR2 YSYEKL. The DNA for the CDR3 is TGCGCCAGCAGCCAAGATCTGGACAGGCCGAATCACCACACCACCGGGGAGCTGTTTTTT. This sequence encodes CASSQDLDRPNHHTTGELFF.

This clone came up once. The same CDR3 can be traced to other DNA sequences in this sample. The V gene is TRBV7-2, the J gene TRBJ1-5, with D unclear. The CDR3 loop spans 13 amino acids. Germline V gene sequence: CDR1 SGHTA, CDR2 FQGNSA. Trimming pared 1 base from V and 5 bases from J, leaving 6 bases between. The CDR3 region has the DNA TGTGCCAGCAGCTTAGGGAGGGATCAGCCCCAGCATTTT. This sequence encodes CASSLGRDQPQHF. Together with reference TRBV7-2 and TRBJ1-5, the CDR3 gives the full variable domain: GAGVSQSPSNKVTEKGKDVELRCDPISGHTALYWYRQSLGQGLEFLIYFQGNSAPDKSGLPSDRFSAERTGGSVSTLTIQRTQQEDSAVYLCASSLGRDQPQHFGDGTRLSIL.

V usage is TRBV9 and J usage is TRBJ1-5; D is unresolved. The V gene lost 6 bases and the J gene lost 1 base, with 5 bases spanning the gap. The length of the CDR3 is 12 residues. Germline V lookup: CDR1 SGDLS, CDR2 YYNGEE. In nucleotides, the CDR3 is TGTGCCAGCATCGAGAGCAATCAGCCCCAGCATTTT. Its protein is CASIESNQPQHF. Drawing the rest from reference TRBV9 and TRBJ1-5, the complete variable domain is DSGVTQTPKHLITATGQRVTLRCSPRSGDLSVYWYQQSLDQGLQFLIQYYNGEERAKGNILERFSAQQFPDLHSELNLSSLELGDSALYFCASIESNQPQHFGDGTRLSIL.